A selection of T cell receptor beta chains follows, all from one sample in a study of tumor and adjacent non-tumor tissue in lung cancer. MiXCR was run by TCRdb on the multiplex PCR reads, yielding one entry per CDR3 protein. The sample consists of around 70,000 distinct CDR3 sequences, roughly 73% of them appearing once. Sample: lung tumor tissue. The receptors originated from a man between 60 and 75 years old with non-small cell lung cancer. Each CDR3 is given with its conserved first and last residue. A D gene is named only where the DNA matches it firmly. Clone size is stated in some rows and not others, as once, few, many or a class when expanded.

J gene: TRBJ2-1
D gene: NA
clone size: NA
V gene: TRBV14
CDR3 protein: CASSQESLVGSYEQFF
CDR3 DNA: TGTGCCAGCAGTCAAGAATCCCTAGTGGGATCGTATGAGCAGTTCTTC

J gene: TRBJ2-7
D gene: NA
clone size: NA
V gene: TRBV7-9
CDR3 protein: CGSCTGSSEQYF
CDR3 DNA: TGTGGCAGCTGTACAGGTAGCAGCGAGCAGTACTTC

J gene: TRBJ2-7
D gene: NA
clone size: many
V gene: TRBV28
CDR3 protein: CASSPLEGGYEQYF
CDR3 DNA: TGTGCCAGCAGTCCCCTTGAGGGAGGATACGAGCAGTACTTC

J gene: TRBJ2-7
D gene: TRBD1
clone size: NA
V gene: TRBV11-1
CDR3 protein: CAGSPGTGNEQYF
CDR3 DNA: TGTGCCGGCAGTCCCGGGACAGGCAACGAGCAGTACTTC

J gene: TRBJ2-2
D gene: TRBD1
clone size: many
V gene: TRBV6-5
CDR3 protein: CASTGGTGVETGELFF
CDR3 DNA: TGTGCCAGCACCGGCGGGACAGGGGTAGAAACCGGGGAGCTGTTTTTT

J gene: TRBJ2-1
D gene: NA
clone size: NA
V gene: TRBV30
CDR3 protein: CAWNVLTRGEQFF
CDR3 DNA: TGTGCCTGGAATGTACTCACGCGGGGTGAGCAGTTCTTC

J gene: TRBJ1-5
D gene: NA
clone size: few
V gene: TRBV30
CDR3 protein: CAWMPENLPQHF
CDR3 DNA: TGTGCCTGGATGCCAGAGAACCTCCCCCAGCATTTT

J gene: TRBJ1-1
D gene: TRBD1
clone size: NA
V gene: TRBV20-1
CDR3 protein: CITAGTGTTEAIF
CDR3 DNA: TGCATAACTGCTGGGACAGGGACCACTGAAGCTATCTTT

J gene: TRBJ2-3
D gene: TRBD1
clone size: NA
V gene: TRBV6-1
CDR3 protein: CACSELRQGFQPQYF
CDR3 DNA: TGTGCCTGCAGTGAATTACGACAGGGTTTTCAGCCCCAGTATTTT

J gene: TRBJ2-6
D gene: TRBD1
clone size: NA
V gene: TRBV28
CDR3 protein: CASSFLGQNDPSGANVLTF
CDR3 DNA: TGTGCCAGCAGTTTTTTGGGACAGAATGATCCCTCTGGGGCCAACGTCCTGACTTTC

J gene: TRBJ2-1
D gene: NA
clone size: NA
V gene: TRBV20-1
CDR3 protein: CRARDQGLSDEQFF
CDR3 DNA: TGCAGAGCTAGAGATCAAGGACTAAGTGATGAGCAGTTCTTC

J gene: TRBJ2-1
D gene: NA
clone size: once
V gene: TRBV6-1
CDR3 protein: CASTGYPLFLGGVPNEQFF
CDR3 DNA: TGTGCCAGCACTGGATATCCCCTTTTTCTAGGGGGAGTTCCTAATGAGCAGTTCTTC

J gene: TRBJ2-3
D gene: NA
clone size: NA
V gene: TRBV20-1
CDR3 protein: CSAHLISGLTDTQYF
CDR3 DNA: TGTAGTGCCCATTTGATTAGCGGACTCACTGATACGCAGTATTTT

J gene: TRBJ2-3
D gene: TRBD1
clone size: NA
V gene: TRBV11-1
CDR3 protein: CASSPDRVRSGDTQYF
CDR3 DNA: TGCGCCAGCAGCCCGGACAGGGTGCGTTCCGGAGATACGCAGTATTTT

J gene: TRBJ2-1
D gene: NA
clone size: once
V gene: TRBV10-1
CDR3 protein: CANRELPPYNEQFF
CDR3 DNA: TGCGCCAACAGGGAACTACCACCCTACAATGAGCAGTTCTTC

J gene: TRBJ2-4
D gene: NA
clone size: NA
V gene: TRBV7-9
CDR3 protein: CASSTWAAADRNIQYF
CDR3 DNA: TGTGCAAGCAGCACCTGGGCGGCGGCAGACAGAAACATTCAGTACTTC

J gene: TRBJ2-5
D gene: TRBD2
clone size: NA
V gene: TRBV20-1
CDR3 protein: CTATSIGRAFGTQYF
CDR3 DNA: TGCACTGCCACCTCTATCGGGAGGGCCTTTGGGACCCAGTACTTC

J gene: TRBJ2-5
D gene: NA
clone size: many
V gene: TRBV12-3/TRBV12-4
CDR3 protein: CASSLSPQEKQYF
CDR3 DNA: TGTGCAAGCAGCCTGTCTCCTCAAGAGAAACAGTACTTC

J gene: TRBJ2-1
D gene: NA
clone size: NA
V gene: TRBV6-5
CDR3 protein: CASSDLAREFYNEQFF
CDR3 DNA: TGTGCCAGCAGTGATCTAGCGAGAGAATTCTACAATGAGCAGTTCTTC

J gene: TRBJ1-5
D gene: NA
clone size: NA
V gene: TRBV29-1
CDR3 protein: CSVISNGNQLQHF
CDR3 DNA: TGCAGTGTTATCAGTAATGGCAATCAGCTCCAGCATTTT

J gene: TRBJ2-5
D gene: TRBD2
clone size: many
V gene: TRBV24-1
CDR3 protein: CATSDHSGRRVETQYF
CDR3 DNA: TGTGCCACCAGTGATCATAGCGGGAGACGGGTAGAGACCCAGTACTTC

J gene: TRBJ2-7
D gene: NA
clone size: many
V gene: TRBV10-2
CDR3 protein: CASSASLYYEQYF
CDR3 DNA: TGCGCCAGCAGCGCGTCTCTGTACTACGAGCAGTACTTC

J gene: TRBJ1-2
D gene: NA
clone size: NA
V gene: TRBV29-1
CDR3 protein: CSVEVINYGYTF
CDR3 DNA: TGCAGTGTTGAAGTGATTAACTATGGCTACACCTTC

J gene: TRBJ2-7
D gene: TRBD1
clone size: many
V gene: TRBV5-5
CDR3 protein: CASSLGTGWTYEQYF
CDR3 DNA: TGTGCCAGCAGCTTGGGGACAGGGTGGACCTACGAGCAGTACTTC

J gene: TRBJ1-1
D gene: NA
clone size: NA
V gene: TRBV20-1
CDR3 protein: CNAPGRANTEAFF
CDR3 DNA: TGCAATGCCCCCGGGCGGGCGAACACTGAAGCTTTCTTT

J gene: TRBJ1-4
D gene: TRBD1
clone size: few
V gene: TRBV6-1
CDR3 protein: CASSGRGQGWEKLFF
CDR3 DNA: TGTGCCAGCAGTGGCCGCGGACAGGGATGGGAAAAACTGTTTTTT

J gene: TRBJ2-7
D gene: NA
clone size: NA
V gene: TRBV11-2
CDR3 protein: CASNGIWYEQYF
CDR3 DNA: TGTGCCAGCAACGGGATTTGGTACGAGCAGTACTTC

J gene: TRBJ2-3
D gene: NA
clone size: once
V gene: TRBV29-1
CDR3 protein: CSVEVNRCVTYTQYF
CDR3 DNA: TGCAGCGTTGAAGTGAACAGGTGTGTCACATATACGCAGTATTTT

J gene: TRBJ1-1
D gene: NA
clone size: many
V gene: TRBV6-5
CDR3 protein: CASSYSRRSGTEAFF
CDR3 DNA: TGTGCCAGCAGTTACTCCCGCAGGTCAGGCACTGAAGCTTTCTTT

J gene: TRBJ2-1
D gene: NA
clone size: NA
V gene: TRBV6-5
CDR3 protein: CASSYGGLEEGEQLF
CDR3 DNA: TGTGCCAGCAGTTACGGGGGGCTCGAGGAAGGGGAGCAGTTGTTC

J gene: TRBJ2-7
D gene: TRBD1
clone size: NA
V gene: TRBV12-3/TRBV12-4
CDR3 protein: CASSQRQGHLEQYF
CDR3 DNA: TGTGCCAGCAGTCAACGACAGGGCCACTTAGAGCAGTACTTC